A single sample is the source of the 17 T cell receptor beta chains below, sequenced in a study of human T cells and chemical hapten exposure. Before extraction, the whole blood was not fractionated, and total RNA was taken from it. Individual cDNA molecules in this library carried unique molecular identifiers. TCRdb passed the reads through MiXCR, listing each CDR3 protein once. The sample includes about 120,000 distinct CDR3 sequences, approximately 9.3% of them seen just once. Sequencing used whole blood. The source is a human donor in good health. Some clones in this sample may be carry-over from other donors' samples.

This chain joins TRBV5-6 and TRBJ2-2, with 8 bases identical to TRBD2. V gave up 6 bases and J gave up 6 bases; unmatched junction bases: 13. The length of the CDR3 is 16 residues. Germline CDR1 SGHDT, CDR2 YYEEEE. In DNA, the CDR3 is TGTGCCAGCACCCCGGGGGGGCGAAGTGTGGCCGGGGAGCTGTTTTTT. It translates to CASTPGGRSVAGELFF.

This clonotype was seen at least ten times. This chain's CDR3 is CASSQSSGGSDTQYF. The CDR3 coding sequence is TGTGCCAGCAGCCAGAGTAGCGGGGGGTCAGATACGCAGTATTTT. This sequence joins TRBV7-9 and TRBJ2-3; 10 nucleotides align to TRBD2. The CDR3 covers 15 residues. V shed 5 bases, J shed 4 bases, and the junction held 6 bases outside the gene matches. From germline, CDR1 is SEHNR and CDR2 FQNEAQ (reference sequence).

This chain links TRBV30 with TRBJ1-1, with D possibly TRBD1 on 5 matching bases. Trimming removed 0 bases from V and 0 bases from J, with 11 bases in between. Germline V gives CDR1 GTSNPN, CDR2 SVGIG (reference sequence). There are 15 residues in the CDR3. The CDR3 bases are TGTGCCTGGAGTGTTTGGGGGTCGATGAACACTGAAGCTTTCTTT. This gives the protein CAWSVWGSMNTEAFF.

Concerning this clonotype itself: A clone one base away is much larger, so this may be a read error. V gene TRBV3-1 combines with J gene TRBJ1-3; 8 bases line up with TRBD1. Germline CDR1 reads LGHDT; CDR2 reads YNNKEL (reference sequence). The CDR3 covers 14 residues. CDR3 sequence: CASSQSNRGSTINF. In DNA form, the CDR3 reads TGTGCCAGCAGCCAGTCTAACAGGGGGAGCACCATAAATTTT.

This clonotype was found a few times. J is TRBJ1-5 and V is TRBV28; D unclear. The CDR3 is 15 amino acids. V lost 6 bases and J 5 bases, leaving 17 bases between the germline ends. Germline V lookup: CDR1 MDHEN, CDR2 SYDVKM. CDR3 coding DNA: TGTGCCAGCAGACCTAGGACGGGCCAGTATCAGCCCCAGCATTTT. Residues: CASRPRTGQYQPQHF.

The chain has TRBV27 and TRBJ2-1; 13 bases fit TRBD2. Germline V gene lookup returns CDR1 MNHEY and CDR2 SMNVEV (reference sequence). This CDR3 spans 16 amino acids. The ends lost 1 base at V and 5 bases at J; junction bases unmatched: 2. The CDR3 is CASSLLGTSGDNEQFF. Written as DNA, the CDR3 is TGTGCCAGCAGTTTATTAGGGACTAGCGGGGACAATGAGCAGTTCTTC.

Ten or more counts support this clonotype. The CDR3 DNA is TGTGCCAGCAGCTCATCCCAGGGTCCTTATGGCTACACCTTC. Amino acids: CASSSSQGPYGYTF. The rearrangement links TRBV7-9 to TRBJ1-2; D possibly corresponds to TRBD1 (5 bases). CDR3 length: 14 amino acids. Germline assignment: CDR1 SEHNR and CDR2 FQNEAQ (reference sequence). Trimming pared 4 bases from V and 5 bases from J, leaving 14 bases between.

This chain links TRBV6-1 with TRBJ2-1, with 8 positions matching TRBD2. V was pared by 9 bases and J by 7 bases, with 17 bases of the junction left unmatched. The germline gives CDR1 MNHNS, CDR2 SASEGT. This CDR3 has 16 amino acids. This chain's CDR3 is CASRKASGWPRNEQFF. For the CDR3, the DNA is TGTGCCAGTAGGAAGGCTAGCGGGTGGCCGAGAAATGAGCAGTTCTTC.

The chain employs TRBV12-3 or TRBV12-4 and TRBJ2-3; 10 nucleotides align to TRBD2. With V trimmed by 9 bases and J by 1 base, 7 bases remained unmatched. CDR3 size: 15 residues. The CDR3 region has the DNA TGTGCCAGTACATCTAGCGGGAGTGGCACAGATACGCAGTATTTT. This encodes CASTSSGSGTDTQYF.

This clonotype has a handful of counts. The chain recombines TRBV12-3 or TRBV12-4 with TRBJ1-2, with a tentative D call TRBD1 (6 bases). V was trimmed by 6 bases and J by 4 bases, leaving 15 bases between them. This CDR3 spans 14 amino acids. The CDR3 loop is CASSLQEGGYGYTF. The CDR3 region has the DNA TGTGCCAGCAGCCTTCAAGAAGGGGGCTATGGCTACACCTTC.

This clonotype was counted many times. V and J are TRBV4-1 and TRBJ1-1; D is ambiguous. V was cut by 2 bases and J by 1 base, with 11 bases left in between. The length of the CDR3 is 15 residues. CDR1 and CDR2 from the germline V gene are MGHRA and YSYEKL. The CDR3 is CASSQSPQQNTEAFF. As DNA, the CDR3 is TGCGCCAGCAGCCAATCGCCACAGCAGAACACTGAAGCTTTCTTT.

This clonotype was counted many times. Here the CDR3 reads CASSSKFRESEAFF. CDR3 in DNA: TGTGCCAGCAGCTCCAAATTCAGGGAAAGTGAAGCTTTCTTT. The genes are TRBV7-9 and TRBJ1-1; TRBD1 might be the D (5 bases). The germline V gene has CDR1 SEHNR and CDR2 FQNEAQ (reference sequence). The CDR3 extends over 14 amino acids. The V and J ends lost 4 bases and 7 bases respectively, with 16 bases between them.

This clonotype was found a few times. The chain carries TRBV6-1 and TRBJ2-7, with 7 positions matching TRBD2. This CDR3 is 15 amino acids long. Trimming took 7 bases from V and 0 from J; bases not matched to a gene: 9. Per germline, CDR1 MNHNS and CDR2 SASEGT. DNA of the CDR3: TGTGCCAGCACTCCGAGCGGCGGGAGCTCCTACGAGCAGTACTTC. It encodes CASTPSGGSSYEQYF.

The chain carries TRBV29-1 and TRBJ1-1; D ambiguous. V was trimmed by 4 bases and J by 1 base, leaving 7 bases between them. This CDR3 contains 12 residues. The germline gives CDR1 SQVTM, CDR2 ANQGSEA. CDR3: CSVGVGNTEAFF. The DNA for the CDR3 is TGCAGCGTTGGAGTAGGGAACACTGAAGCTTTCTTT.

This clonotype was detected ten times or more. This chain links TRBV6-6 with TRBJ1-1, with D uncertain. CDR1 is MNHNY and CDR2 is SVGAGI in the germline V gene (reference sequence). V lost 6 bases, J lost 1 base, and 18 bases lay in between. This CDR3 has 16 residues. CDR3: CASRPAPGQTNTEAFF. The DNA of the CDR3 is TGTGCCAGCAGGCCCGCACCGGGCCAGACGAACACTGAAGCTTTCTTT.

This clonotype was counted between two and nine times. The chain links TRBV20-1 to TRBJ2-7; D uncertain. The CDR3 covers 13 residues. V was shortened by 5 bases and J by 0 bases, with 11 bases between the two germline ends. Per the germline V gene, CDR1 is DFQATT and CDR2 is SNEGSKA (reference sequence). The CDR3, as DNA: TGCAGTGCTGACTCGACGGCCTCCTACGAGCAGTACTTC. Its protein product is CSADSTASYEQYF.

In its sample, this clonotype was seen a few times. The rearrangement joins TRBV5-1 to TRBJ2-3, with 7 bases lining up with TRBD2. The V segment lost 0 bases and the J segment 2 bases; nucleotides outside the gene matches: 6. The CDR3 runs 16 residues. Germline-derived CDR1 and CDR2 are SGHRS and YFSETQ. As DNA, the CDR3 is TGCGCCAGCAGCTTGGTCTCCCGGGAGGACACAGATACGCAGTATTTT. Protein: CASSLVSREDTDTQYF. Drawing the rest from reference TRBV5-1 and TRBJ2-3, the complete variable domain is KAGVTQTPRYLIKTRGQQVTLSCSPISGHRSVSWYQQTPGQGLQFLFEYFSETQRNKGNFPGRFSGRQFSNSRSEMNVSTLELGDSALYLCASSLVSREDTDTQYFGPGTRLTVL.